This T cell receptor beta chain comes out of a study of T cell responses to AZD1222 COVID-19 vaccine (dated by TCRdb to 2020 to 2022). Regarding the study in general: TCR sequencing covered about 230 trial participants: 200 to 210 given two doses of AZD1222 and 26 given two doses of MenACWY control vaccine. Enrollment into the trials was organized by age into subgroups of 18-55, 56-69 and 70-plus years, and those subgroups contained approximately 150, 30 and 60 TCR-sequenced participants, respectively.

The CDR3 regions of human TCRbeta chains were analyzed by immunosequencing. The authors processed their data as follows. TCRs in the repertoires were matched against a reference library of SARS-CoV-2-specific TCRs that had been generated with the MIRA antigen-specificity platform. Breadth meant the fraction of unique TCRs that were SARS-CoV-2-associated, whereas depth meant the fraction of total T cells that were SARS-CoV-2-associated. Using the MIRA data, every spike-specific TCR was mapped to the spike region that the TCR reacted to and assigned to either a CD4 or a CD8 class. Log10-transformed breadth and depth values were compared by one-way ANOVA with Sidak's multiple comparisons tests. TCRdb obtained this table from immuneACCESS and retained in-frame rearrangements with V and J assigned. These tables miss some clones; where compared with another copy, unresolved V genes account for less than half of the shortfall, and the remainder is unexplained. V and J calls and clone size come straight from that table; D and trimming were deduced from the DNA. This sample gives 140,000 to 150,000 clones in total; about 90% of them show up just once. Jointly, the top ten make up 6.5% to 8% of the sample.

What the research found in general, with its limitations: Participants were mostly white British, with more females than males. The authors suggested clonal diversity may have been underestimated. Because no day 14 peak-response samples were available, repertoires were characterized only after the peak T cell response. The whole spike protein was spanned by vaccine-associated CD4 TCRs, and dominant responses were seen in regions 160-218 and 743-854. Reportedly, almost half of the unique spike-specific TCRs recognized epitopes lying outside the regions that are mutated in the B.1.351 and B.1.1.7 variants. In the small 56-69-year group, the increase in depth fell short of significance, most likely because of low power. Only a handful of AZD1222 recipients were SARS-CoV-2 seropositive at baseline, limiting conclusions about previously exposed vaccinees. Spike-specific TCR breadth and depth rose significantly after two AZD1222 doses compared with day 0 and with MenACWY recipients.

Regarding this clone: The antigen it binds to is not known. Qualities for individual bases were not recorded, and no much larger clone is one base off.

Taken with the paper, the label for time point translates to: about 28 days (+/-7) after the second vaccine dose. This specimen's treatment or condition label, per the study, means: meningococcal conjugate vaccine given as trial control. Samples from vaccinated people were obtained from the UK trials COV001 and COV002, which included a single-blind randomized controlled phase 2/3 trial of AZD1222 (ChAdOx1 nCoV-19) in healthy adults. Trial participant PBMC samples were collected at day 0 and day 28 after the second dose for TCRbeta chain sequencing. Unmatched junction bases come to 9, with V trimmed by 3 bases and J by 4 bases. The CDR3 sequence holds 16 residues, the cysteine and phenylalanine included. Of the read, only the CDR3 DNA is kept; its 48 bases are in frame from base 1. Sequences SGHNT (CDR1) and YYREEE (CDR2) are obtained from the germline V gene (reference sequence).

This material consisted of peripheral blood, taken 28 days after the second dose of the MenACWY control vaccine. The TCR sequence derives from an adult who received the MenACWY meningococcal vaccine as a control. The chain is encoded by TRBV5-4 joined to TRBJ2-3, and 9 junction bases match TRBD2. In nucleotide form, the sequence is TGTGCCAGCAGCTGGCAACTAGCGGGTGTTGCAGATACGCAGTATTTT. Its translation is CASSWQLAGVADTQYF.